This T cell receptor (beta chain) was profiled in a study of cytotoxic CD8 clonotypes in ibrutinib-treated CLL. Study as a whole: Samples showed on average around 250,000 productive templates and 80,000 to 100,000 productive rearrangements.

TCRdb keeps only in-frame clones here, not all; method: immunoSEQ multiplex PCR. The sample shows roughly 250,000 clones, 70% of them seen only once. Broader study findings: Sustained-remission and progressing patients had unequal sampling times. The study found baseline clonality above age-matched healthy donors, tracking circulating CD8+ T-cell counts.

As to this clone: What it recognizes is unknown.

Sample: PBMCs, taken after 24 months of ibrutinib treatment. The TCR comes from a human donor with chronic lymphocytic leukemia.

The CDR3 DNA reads TGTGCCAGCAGCTTAGCTACGAGGACAGGTTCCTACGAGCAGTACTTC. Translated: CASSLATRTGSYEQYF. The V and J genes are TRBV7-8 and TRBJ2-7; TRBD1 agrees at 7 bases. Germline V lookup: CDR1 SGHVS, CDR2 FQNEAQ. V lost 0 bases, J lost 1 base, and 6 bases stayed unmatched. This CDR3 is built from 16 residues.